This T cell receptor (beta chain) comes out of a study of T-cell memory formation after mild COVID-19 (dated by TCRdb to the early 2020s). Regarding the complete study: Most TCR sequence clusters were specific to one of the two donors. Longitudinal TCRalpha and TCRbeta repertoire sequencing tracked T-cell clones expanding and contracting after mild COVID-19 in two donors. The cohort comprised two young, previously healthy adult volunteers, one female and one male.

For sequencing, an Illumina NovaSeq 6000 was employed. TCRalpha and TCRbeta cDNA libraries were constructed by 5'RACE with constant-segment primers, with sample barcodes and unique molecular identifiers being introduced. RNA was extracted from every sample with Trizol reagent. The libraries were amplified in two PCR steps, and the second step added a second sample barcode and Illumina TruSeq adapters. The libraries were sequenced on an Illumina NovaSeq using 2 x 150 bp paired-end reads. The source study handled its data this way. The reads were demultiplexed and collapsed into UMI-guided consensus sequences using migec v1.2.7. Using mixcr v2.1.11, the UMI consensuses were aligned to TRA and TRB V and J templates and assembled into clonotypes. A clonotype was counted as expanded or contracted only if both edgeR and NoisET called the change significant, with noise models trained on biological replicates. edgeR calls used a false discovery rate-adjusted p below 0.01 and a log2 fold-change threshold of 1. PCA with hierarchical clustering of max-normalized trajectories of the 1000 most abundant clonotypes was used as exploratory dynamics analysis. Separately sequenced CD4+ and CD8+ repertoires were used to assign a CD4 or CD8 phenotype to each responding clone. TCRdb reanalyzed the raw reads on its own, using fastp at Q25 for trimming and MiXCR for clone calling, and kept in-frame beta chains. Entries are consolidated by CDR3 protein sequence, retaining the most common genes and DNA. For this entry, the V and J calls and clone size follow TCRdb and not the study's own pipeline. This sample gives roughly 340,000 distinct CDR3 sequences in total; under 25% of them show up just once. The ten biggest clones cover 21% of the sample.

Ficoll-Paque density gradient centrifugation was used to isolate PBMCs. Paper-wide results and their limitations: Balanced CD4/CD8 phenotypes were observed for clones contracting from day 15 to 85, whereas a bias towards CD4+ was observed for a second wave of clones expanding from day 15 to 37. Contracting CD4+ clones turned up mainly in the CM and EM memory subsets, whereas EMRA was where CD8+ clones were enriched. Only a couple of mild cases were covered in the study, and larger cohorts including severe cases with pre-infection samples were considered necessary. SARS-CoV-2 specificity of the second-wave clones peaking on day 37 was not confirmed. Some responding clones were detected in pre-infection memory, which suggested that pre-existing cross-reactive memory T cells had joined the SARS-CoV-2 response.

Worth noting for this clonotype: Its antigen is currently not known. Base qualities are missing; no much larger clone stands one base away.

Sequenced sample: PBMCs or a T cell subset sorted from them (not recorded which). This sequence originates from a man aged 18 to 30 who had mild COVID-19 (a few samples of this study predate the infection). The sample titles of this study are shuffled in the database, so cell type and time point are left out; the donor was told from shared clones.

The nucleotide sequence is TGCGCCAGCAGCCCGGGACAGGGGGCCGCCGGGGAGCTGTTTTTT. Translated, this is CASSPGQGAAGELFF. Rearrangement joined TRBV5-1 to TRBJ2-2; TRBD1 matches 12 bases in the middle. CDR1 is given as SGHRS and CDR2 as YFSETQ, both from the germline V gene. Ends trimmed: V by 4 bases, J by 6 bases; bases unmatched to a gene: 4. The CDR3 goes from the cysteine to the phenylalanine over 15 residues. Only CDR3 DNA remains: 45 bases, in frame from the first base.